Sequencing of this T cell receptor beta chain was carried out in a study of T-cell memory formation after mild COVID-19. As for this clonotype: The antigen is undetermined.

TCR alpha and TCR beta cDNA libraries with sample barcodes and UMIs came from 5'RACE using constant-segment primers. TCRdb itself ran the 5' RACE reads through MiXCR, one entry per CDR3 protein. The data contain just over 400,000 distinct CDR3 sequences, 20% to 25% of them seen just once; the ten biggest clones take up about 12%. Study conclusions and caveats: Among contracting clones, CD4+ were mainly CM/EM and CD8+ enriched in EMRA. While clones contracting from day 15 to 85 were balanced between CD4 and CD8, later expanders leaned CD4+. The study detected some responding clones in pre-infection memory, suggesting cross-reactive memory joined.

The source material was PBMCs or a T cell subset sorted from them (not recorded which). The source is an adult woman who had mild COVID-19 (a few samples of this study predate the infection). Cell type and time point are not known.

Here the CDR3 DNA reads TGTGCCAGCAGCTCATCGGGACTACGGACCCACAATGAGCAGTTCTTC. The encoded protein is CASSSSGLRTHNEQFF. V and J are TRBV7-9 and TRBJ2-1; TRBD2 aligns across 7 bases. The germline gives CDR1 SEHNR, CDR2 FQNEAQ (reference sequence). Trimming at V came to 4 bases and at J to 5 bases, leaving 11 bases not matched to a gene. The CDR3 has 16 residues. The full variable domain, in which reference TRBV7-9 and TRBJ2-1 provide the parts outside the CDR3, is DTGVSQNPRHKITKRGQNVTFRCDPISEHNRLYWYRQTLGQGPEFLTYFQNEAQLEKSRLLSDRFSAERPKGSFSTLEIQRTEQGDSAMYLCASSSSGLRTHNEQFFGPGTRLTVL.